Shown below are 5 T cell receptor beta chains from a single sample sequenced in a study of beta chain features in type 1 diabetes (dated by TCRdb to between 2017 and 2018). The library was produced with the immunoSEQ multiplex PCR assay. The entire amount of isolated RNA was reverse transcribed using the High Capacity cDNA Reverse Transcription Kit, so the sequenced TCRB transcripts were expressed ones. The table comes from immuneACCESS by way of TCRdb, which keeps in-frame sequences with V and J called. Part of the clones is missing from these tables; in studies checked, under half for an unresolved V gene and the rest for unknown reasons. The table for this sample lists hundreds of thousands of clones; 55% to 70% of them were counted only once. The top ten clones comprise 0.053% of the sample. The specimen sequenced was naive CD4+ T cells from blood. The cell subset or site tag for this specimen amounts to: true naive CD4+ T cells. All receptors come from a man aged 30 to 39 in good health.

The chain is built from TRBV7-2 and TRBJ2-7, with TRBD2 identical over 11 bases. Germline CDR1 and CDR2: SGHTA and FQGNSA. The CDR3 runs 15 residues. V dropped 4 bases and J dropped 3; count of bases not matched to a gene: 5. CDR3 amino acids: CASSWTSGLGYEQYF. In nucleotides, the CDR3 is TGTGCCAGCAGCTGGACTAGCGGGCTTGGCTACGAGCAGTACTTC. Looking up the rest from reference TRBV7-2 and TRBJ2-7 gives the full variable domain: GAGVSQSPSNKVTEKGKDVELRCDPISGHTALYWYRQSLGQGLEFLIYFQGNSAPDKSGLPSDRFSAERTGGSVSTLTIQRTQQEDSAVYLCASSWTSGLGYEQYFGPGTRLTVT.

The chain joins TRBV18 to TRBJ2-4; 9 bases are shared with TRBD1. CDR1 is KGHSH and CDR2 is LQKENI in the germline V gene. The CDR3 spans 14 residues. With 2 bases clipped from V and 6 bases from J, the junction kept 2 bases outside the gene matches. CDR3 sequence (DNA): TGTGCCAGCTCACCATTGGGACAGGGAAACATTCAGTACTTC. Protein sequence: CASSPLGQGNIQYF.

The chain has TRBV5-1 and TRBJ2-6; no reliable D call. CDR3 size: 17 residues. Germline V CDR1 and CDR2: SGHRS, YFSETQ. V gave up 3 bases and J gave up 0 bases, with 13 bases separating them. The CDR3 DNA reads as TGCGCCAGCAGCTCCCCGAGCCCACGCTCTGGGGCCAACGTCCTGACTTTC. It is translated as CASSSPSPRSGANVLTF. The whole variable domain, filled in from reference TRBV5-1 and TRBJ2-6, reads KAGVTQTPRYLIKTRGQQVTLSCSPISGHRSVSWYQQTPGQGLQFLFEYFSETQRNKGNFPGRFSGRQFSNSRSEMNVSTLELGDSALYLCASSSPSPRSGANVLTFGAGSRLTVL.

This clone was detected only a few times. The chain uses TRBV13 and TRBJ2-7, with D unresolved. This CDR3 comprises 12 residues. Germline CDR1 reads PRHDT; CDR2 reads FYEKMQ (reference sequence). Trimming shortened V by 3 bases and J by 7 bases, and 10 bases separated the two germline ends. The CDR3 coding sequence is TGTGCCAGCAGCTTCGGTGACCATGAGCAGTACTTC. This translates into CASSFGDHEQYF.

For the CDR3, the DNA is TGTGCCAGCAGCCAAGTGAGACAGGGATACATCAACGAGCAGTACTTC. Translating gives CASSQVRQGYINEQYF. The V call is TRBV7-2, the J call TRBJ2-7; TRBD1 matches at 7 bases. Trimming removed 5 bases from V and 5 bases from J; junction bases left unmatched: 15. The CDR3 is made up of 16 amino acids. Germline V gene lookup returns CDR1 SGHTA and CDR2 FQGNSA.